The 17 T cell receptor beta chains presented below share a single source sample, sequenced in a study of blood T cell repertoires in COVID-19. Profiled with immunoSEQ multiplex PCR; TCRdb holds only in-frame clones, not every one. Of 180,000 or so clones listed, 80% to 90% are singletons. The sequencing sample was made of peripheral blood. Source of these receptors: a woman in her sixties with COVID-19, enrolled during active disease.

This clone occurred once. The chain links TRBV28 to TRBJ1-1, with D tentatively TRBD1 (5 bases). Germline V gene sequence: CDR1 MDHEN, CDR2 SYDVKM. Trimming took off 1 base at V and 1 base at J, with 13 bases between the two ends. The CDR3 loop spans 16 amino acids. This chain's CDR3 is CASSLLGGARNTEAFF. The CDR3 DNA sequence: TGTGCCAGCAGTTTATTAGGCGGGGCCAGGAACACTGAAGCTTTCTTT.

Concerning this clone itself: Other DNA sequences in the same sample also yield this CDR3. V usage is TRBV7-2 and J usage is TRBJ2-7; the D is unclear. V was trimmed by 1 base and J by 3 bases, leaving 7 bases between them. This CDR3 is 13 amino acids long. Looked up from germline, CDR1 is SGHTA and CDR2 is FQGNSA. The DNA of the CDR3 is TGTGCCAGCAGCTTAGGAGGCTTCTACGAGCAGTACTTC. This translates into CASSLGGFYEQYF. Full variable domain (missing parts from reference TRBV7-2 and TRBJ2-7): GAGVSQSPSNKVTEKGKDVELRCDPISGHTALYWYRQSLGQGLEFLIYFQGNSAPDKSGLPSDRFSAERTGGSVSTLTIQRTQQEDSAVYLCASSLGGFYEQYFGPGTRLTVT.

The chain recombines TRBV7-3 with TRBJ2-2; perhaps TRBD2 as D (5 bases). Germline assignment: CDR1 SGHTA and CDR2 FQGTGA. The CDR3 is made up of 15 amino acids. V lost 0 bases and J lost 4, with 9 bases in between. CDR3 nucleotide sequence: TGTGCCAGCAGCTTAACCCCGGACTCCACCGGGGAGCTGTTTTTT. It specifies CASSLTPDSTGELFF.

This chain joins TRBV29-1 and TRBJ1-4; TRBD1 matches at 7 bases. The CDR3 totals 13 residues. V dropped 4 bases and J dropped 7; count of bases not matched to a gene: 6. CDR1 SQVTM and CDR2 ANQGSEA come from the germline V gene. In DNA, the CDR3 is TGCAGCGTTGCCCGACAGGGCGCTGAAAAACTGTTTTTT. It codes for CSVARQGAEKLFF.

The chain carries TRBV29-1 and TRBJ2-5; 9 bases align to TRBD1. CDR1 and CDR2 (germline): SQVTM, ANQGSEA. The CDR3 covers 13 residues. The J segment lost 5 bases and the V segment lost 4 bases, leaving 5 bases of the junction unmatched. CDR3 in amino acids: CSVGGTGRETQYF. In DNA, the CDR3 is TGCAGCGTTGGCGGGACAGGGAGGGAGACCCAGTACTTC.

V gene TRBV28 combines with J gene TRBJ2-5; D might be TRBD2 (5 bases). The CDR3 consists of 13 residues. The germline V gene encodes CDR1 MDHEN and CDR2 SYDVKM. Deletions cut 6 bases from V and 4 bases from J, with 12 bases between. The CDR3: CASRPTGRETQYF. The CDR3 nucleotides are TGTGCCAGCAGGCCTACGGGAAGAGAGACCCAGTACTTC.

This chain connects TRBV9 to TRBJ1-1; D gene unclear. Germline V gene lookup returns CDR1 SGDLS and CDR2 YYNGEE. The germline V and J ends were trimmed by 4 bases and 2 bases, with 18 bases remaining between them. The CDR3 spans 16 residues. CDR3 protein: CASSPRLNVVNTEAFF. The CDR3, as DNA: TGTGCCAGCAGCCCCCGACTCAACGTCGTAAACACTGAAGCTTTCTTT.

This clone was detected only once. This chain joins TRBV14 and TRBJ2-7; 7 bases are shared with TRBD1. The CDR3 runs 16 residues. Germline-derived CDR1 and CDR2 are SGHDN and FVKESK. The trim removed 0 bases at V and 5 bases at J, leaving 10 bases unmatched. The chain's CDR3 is CASSQDTRGLDHEQYF. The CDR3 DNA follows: TGTGCCAGCAGCCAAGATACGAGGGGGCTCGACCACGAGCAGTACTTC.

The CDR3 sequence: CASSPVAGVYNEQFF. The CDR3 DNA reads TGTGCCAGCTCACCAGTAGCGGGCGTCTACAATGAGCAGTTCTTC. This chain connects TRBV18 to TRBJ2-1; 7 bases align to TRBD2. V lost 2 bases, J lost 3 bases, and 4 bases stayed unmatched. This CDR3 is built from 15 residues. Germline V gene lookup returns CDR1 KGHSH and CDR2 LQKENI.

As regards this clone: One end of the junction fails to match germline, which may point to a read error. In DNA, the CDR3 is TGTGCCAGCAGTTACGCTCGACTAGCGGGAGACAACGAGCAGTTCTTC. Its protein is CASSYARLAGDNEQFF. The gene calls are TRBV6-2 or TRBV6-3 and TRBJ2-1; 12 bases are shared with TRBD2. Germline assignment: CDR1 MNHEY and CDR2 SVGEGT. The CDR3 is 16 amino acids.

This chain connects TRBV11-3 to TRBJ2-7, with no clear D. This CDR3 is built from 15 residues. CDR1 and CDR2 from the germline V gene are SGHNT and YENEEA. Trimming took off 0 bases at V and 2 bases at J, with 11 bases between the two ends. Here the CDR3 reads CASSLDPVTAYEQYF. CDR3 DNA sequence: TGTGCCAGCAGCTTAGATCCAGTAACCGCCTACGAGCAGTACTTC.

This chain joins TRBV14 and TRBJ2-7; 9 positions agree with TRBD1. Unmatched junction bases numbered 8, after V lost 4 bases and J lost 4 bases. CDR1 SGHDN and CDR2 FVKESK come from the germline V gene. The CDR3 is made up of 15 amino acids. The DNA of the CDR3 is TGTGCCAGCAGCCCGGCACAGGGGGCCCCTTACGAGCAGTACTTC. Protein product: CASSPAQGAPYEQYF.

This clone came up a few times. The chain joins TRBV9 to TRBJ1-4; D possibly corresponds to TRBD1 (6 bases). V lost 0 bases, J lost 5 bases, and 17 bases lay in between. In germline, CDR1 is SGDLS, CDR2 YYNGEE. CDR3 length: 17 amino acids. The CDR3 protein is CASSVADRPYENEKLFF. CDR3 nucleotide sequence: TGTGCCAGCAGCGTAGCTGACAGGCCGTACGAAAATGAAAAACTGTTTTTT.

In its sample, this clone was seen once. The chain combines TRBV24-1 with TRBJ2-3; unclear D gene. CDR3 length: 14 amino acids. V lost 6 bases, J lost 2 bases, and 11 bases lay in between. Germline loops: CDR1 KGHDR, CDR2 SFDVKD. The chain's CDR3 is CATSQSRLTDTQYF. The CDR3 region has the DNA TGTGCCACCAGTCAGAGCAGGCTCACAGATACGCAGTATTTT.

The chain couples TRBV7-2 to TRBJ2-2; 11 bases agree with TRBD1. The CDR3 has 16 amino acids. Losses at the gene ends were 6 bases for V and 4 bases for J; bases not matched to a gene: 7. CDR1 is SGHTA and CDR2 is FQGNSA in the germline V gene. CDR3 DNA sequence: TGTGCCAGCAGATCAGGGGGACAGGGGGGCACCGGGGAGCTGTTTTTT. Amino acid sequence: CASRSGGQGGTGELFF.

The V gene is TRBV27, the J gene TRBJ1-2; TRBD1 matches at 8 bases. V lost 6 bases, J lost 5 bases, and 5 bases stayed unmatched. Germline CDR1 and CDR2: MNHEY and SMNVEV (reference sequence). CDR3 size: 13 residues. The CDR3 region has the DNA TGTGCCAGCAGAAGACAGGGGAATTATGGCTACACCTTC. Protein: CASRRQGNYGYTF.

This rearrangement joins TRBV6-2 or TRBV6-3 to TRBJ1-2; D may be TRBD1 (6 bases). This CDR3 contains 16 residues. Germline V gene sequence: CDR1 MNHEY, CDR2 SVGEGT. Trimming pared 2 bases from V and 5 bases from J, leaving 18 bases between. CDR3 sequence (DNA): TGTGCCAGCAGTTACAAGGGTCTACAGGGACCTTATGGCTACACCTTC. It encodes CASSYKGLQGPYGYTF.